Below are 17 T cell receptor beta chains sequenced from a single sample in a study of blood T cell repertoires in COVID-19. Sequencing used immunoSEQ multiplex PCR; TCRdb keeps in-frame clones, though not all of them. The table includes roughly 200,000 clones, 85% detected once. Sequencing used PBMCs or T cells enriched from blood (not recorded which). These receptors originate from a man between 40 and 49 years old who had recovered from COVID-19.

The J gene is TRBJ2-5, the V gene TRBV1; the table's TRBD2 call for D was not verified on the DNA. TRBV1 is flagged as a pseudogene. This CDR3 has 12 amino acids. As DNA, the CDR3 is TGCACCAGCAGCCAAGACGGAGAGACCCAGTACTTC. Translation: CTSSQDGETQYF.

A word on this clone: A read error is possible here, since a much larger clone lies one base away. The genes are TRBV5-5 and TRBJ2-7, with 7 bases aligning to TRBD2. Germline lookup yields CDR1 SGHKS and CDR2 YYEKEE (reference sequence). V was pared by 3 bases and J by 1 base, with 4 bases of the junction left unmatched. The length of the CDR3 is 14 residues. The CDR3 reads CASSSGLGSYEQYF. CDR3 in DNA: TGTGCCAGCAGCTCCGGACTAGGTTCCTACGAGCAGTACTTC.

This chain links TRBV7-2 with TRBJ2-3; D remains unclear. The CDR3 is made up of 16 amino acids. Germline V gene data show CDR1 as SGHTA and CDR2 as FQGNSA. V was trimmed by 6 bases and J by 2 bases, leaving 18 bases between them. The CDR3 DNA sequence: TGTGCCAGCAGTTTTAGTGTAGACAATCCCACAGATACGCAGTATTTT. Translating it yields CASSFSVDNPTDTQYF.

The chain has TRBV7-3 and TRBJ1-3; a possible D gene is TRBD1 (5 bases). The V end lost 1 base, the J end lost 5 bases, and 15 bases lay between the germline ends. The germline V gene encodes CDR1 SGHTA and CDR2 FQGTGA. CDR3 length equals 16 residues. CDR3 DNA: TGTGCCAGCAGCTTAATCAAGGGGTTCAGTAGAAACACCATATATTTT. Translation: CASSLIKGFSRNTIYF.

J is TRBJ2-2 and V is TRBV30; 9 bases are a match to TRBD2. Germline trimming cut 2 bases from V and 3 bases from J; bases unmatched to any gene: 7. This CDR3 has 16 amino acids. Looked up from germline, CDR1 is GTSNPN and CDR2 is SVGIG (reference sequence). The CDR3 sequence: CAWSHWSSGDTGELFF. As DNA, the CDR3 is TGTGCCTGGAGTCATTGGTCTAGCGGGGACACCGGGGAGCTGTTTTTT.

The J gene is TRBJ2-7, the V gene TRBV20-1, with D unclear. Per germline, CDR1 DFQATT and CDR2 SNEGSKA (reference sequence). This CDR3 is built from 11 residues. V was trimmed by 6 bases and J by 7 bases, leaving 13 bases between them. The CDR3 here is CSAQPEDEQYF. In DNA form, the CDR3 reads TGCAGTGCACAACCCGAGGATGAGCAGTACTTC.

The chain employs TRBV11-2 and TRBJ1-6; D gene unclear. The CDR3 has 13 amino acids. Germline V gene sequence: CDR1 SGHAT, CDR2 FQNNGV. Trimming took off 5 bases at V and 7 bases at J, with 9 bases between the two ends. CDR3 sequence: CASSLEGNSPLHF. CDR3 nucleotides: TGTGCCAGCAGCCTCGAGGGAAATTCACCCCTCCACTTT.

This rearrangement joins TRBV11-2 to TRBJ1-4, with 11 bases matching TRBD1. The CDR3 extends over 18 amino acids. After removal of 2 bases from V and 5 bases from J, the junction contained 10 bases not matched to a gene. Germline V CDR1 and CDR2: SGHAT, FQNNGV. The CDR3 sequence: CASSLSIGGQGANEKLFF. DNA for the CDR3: TGTGCCAGCAGCTTAAGTATCGGCGGACAGGGGGCGAATGAAAAACTGTTTTTT.

The CDR3 DNA follows: TGCGCCAGCAGTGGACATTTGAACACTGAAGCTTTCTTT. It specifies CASSGHLNTEAFF. The chain carries TRBV10-1 and TRBJ1-1; D gene unclear. This CDR3 is built from 13 residues. The V end lost 4 bases, the J end lost 0 bases, and 6 bases lay between the germline ends. Germline V lookup: CDR1 WNHNN, CDR2 SYGVQD (reference sequence).

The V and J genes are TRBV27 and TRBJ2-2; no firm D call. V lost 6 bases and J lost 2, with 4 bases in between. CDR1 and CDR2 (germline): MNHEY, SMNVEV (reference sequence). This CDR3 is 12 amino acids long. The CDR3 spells CASSPNTGELFF. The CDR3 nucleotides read TGTGCCAGCAGCCCAAACACCGGGGAGCTGTTTTTT.

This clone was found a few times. The CDR3 sequence: CASSLGWGGGQPQHF. The DNA of the CDR3 is TGTGCCAGCAGCCTCGGTTGGGGGGGAGGGCAGCCCCAGCATTTT. This chain connects TRBV28 to TRBJ1-5, with D perhaps matching TRBD1 (5 bases). The CDR3 contains 15 residues. Trimming cost V 6 bases and J 7 bases, with 19 bases left between them. The germline V gene encodes CDR1 MDHEN and CDR2 SYDVKM.

CDR3 sequence: CASTPWGRYEAFF. In nucleotides, the CDR3 is TGTGCCAGCACCCCTTGGGGGCGGTATGAAGCTTTCTTT. This chain connects TRBV28 to TRBJ1-1; TRBD1 is a possible D gene (6 bases). Per germline, CDR1 MDHEN and CDR2 SYDVKM. V shed 7 bases and J shed 7 bases, with 16 bases lying between them. The CDR3 has 13 residues.

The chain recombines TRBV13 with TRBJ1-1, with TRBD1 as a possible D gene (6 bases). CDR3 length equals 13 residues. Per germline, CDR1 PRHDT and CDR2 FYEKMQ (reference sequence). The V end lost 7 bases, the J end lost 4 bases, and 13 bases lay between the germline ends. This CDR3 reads CASTTGFSTEAFF. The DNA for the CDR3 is TGTGCCAGCACCACAGGGTTTAGCACTGAAGCTTTCTTT.

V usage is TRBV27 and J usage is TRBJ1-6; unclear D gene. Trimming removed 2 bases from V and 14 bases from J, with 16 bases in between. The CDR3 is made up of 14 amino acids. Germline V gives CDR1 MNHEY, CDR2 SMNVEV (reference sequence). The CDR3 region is CASSLLGGDITLHF. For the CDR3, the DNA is TGTGCCAGCAGTTTACTGGGAGGAGATATCACCCTCCACTTT.

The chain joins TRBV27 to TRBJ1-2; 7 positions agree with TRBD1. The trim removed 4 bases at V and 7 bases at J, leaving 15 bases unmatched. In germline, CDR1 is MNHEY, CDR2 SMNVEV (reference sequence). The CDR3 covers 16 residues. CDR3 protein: CASSYNRQGWGIGYTF. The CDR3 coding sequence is TGTGCCAGCAGTTACAACCGACAGGGTTGGGGAATTGGCTACACCTTC.

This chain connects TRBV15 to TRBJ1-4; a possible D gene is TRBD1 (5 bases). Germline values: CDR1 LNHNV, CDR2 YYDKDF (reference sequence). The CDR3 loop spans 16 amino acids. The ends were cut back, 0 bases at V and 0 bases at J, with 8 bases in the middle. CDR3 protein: CATSRETVATNEKLFF. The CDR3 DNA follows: TGTGCCACCAGCAGAGAGACAGTTGCAACTAATGAAAAACTGTTTTTT.

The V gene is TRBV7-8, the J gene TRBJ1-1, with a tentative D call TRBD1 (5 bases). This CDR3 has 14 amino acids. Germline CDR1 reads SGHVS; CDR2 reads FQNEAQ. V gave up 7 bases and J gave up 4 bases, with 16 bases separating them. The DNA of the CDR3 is TGTGCCAGCATCATGGGGGGAGGTAGCACTGAAGCTTTCTTT. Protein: CASIMGGGSTEAFF. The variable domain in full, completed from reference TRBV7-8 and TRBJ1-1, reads GAGVSQSPRYKVAKRGQDVALRCDPISGHVSLFWYQQALGQGPEFLTYFQNEAQLDKSGLPSDRFFAERPEGSVSTLKIQRTQQEDSAVYLCASIMGGGSTEAFFGQGTRLTVV.